Many counts were recorded for the clone carrying this T cell receptor beta chain. The source of the sample is a study of blood T cells in healthy people across ages. The authors ran a second PCR of roughly 6 to 12 cycles using a sample-barcoded 5' primer and a J-beta primer mix. TCRdb used MiXCR to reprocess the 5' RACE reads, holding one entry per CDR3 protein. The table lists about 680,000 distinct CDR3 sequences, around 48% of them singletons. The germline V gene has CDR1 DFQATT and CDR2 SNEGSKA (reference sequence). This CDR3 region has 15 residues. Trimming pared 4 bases from V and 2 bases from J, leaving 18 bases between.

This rearrangement joins TRBV20-1 to TRBJ2-7; D uncertain. This receptor was obtained from a woman aged 55 to 70 in good health. Sequencing was done on a sample of blood. The CDR3 region is CSANGWKESTYEQYF. CDR3 sequence (DNA): TGCAGTGCTAACGGTTGGAAGGAGTCAACCTACGAGCAGTACTTC.